Shown below are 24 T cell receptor beta chains from a single sample sequenced in a study of chemoradiotherapy in HPV16-positive cancers. The table came from immunoSEQ multiplex PCR; TCRdb's copy has only in-frame clones and leaves some out. This table has about 2,700 clones, around 85% appearing once. Sequencing was performed on tumor tissue, taken from a patient who underwent chemoradiotherapy. These receptor sequences come from a human donor with HPV-associated anogenital cancer.

This clone has just one count. The chain recombines TRBV2 with TRBJ1-5; no reliable D call. Looked up from germline, CDR1 is SNHLY and CDR2 is FYNNEI. V was trimmed by 1 base and J by 8 bases, leaving 12 bases between them. The CDR3 is made up of 14 amino acids. CDR3 DNA: TGTGCCAGCAGTGAAGTTGGGAACGCTGAGCCCCAGCATTTT. Translating it yields CASSEVGNAEPQHF.

This rearrangement joins TRBV13 to TRBJ2-7; D possibly corresponds to TRBD2 (7 bases). CDR3 length equals 13 residues. V was clipped by 8 bases and J by 4 bases, with 15 bases between them. Germline V gene sequence: CDR1 PRHDT, CDR2 FYEKMQ (reference sequence). The CDR3 DNA is TGTGCCAGCGGGGGCGGGAGACTGTACGAGCAGTACTTC. As protein: CASGGGRLYEQYF.

The J gene is TRBJ1-4, the V gene TRBV4-1, with TRBD1 as a possible D gene (5 bases). The CDR3 is made up of 14 amino acids. The ends were cut back, 4 bases at V and 4 bases at J, with 10 bases in the middle. CDR1 is MGHRA, CDR2 YSYEKL, per germline. The CDR3 loop reads CASSLDILNEKLFF. CDR3 sequence (DNA): TGCGCCAGCAGCCTGGACATACTTAATGAAAAACTGTTTTTT.

This sequence joins TRBV7-2 and TRBJ2-7; the match to TRBD1 covers 9 bases. CDR1 is SGHTA and CDR2 is FQGNSA in the germline V gene. This CDR3 is built from 15 residues. J lost 2 bases, V lost 5 bases, and 7 bases had no gene match. CDR3 in amino acids: CASSPSGQGPYEQYF. The CDR3 DNA is TGTGCCAGCAGCCCCTCGGGACAGGGTCCCTACGAGCAGTACTTC.

The chain combines TRBV7-8 with TRBJ1-1, with 9 bases aligning to TRBD1. The ends lost 3 bases at V and 0 bases at J; junction bases unmatched: 11. The CDR3 is 18 residues long. The germline V gene has CDR1 SGHVS and CDR2 FQNEAQ. The CDR3 protein is CASSFSYPGTGMNTEAFF. The DNA of the CDR3 is TGTGCCAGCAGCTTCTCCTATCCCGGGACAGGGATGAACACTGAAGCTTTCTTT. Complete variable domain (other parts from reference TRBV7-8 and TRBJ1-1): GAGVSQSPRYKVAKRGQDVALRCDPISGHVSLFWYQQALGQGPEFLTYFQNEAQLDKSGLPSDRFFAERPEGSVSTLKIQRTQQEDSAVYLCASSFSYPGTGMNTEAFFGQGTRLTVV.

The rearrangement uses TRBV6-5 and TRBJ2-4, with D unclear. Germline V gene sequence: CDR1 MNHEY, CDR2 SVGAGI. V was shortened by 6 bases and J by 3 bases, with 12 bases between the two germline ends. This CDR3 is 14 amino acids long. For the CDR3, the DNA is TGTGCCAGCAGCCTCCCCGAAGACAAAAACATTCAGTACTTC. Translated: CASSLPEDKNIQYF.

The CDR3 loop reads CASSQGTGDYEQYF. CDR3 coding DNA: TGCGCCAGCAGCCAGGGGACAGGGGACTACGAGCAGTACTTC. The V gene is TRBV4-3, the J gene TRBJ2-7; 10 bases fit TRBD1. The CDR3 loop spans 14 amino acids. Germline loops: CDR1 LGHNA, CDR2 YSLEER. V lost 3 bases and J lost 3; bases outside the gene matches: 2.

This rearrangement joins TRBV5-1 to TRBJ1-1, with D perhaps TRBD1 (6 bases). The CDR3 contains 14 residues. The ends were cut back, 1 base at V and 1 base at J, with 8 bases in the middle. Germline lookup yields CDR1 SGHRS and CDR2 YFSETQ. CDR3 coding DNA: TGCGCCAGCAGCTTGACAGGGCGGAACACTGAAGCTTTCTTT. Translation: CASSLTGRNTEAFF. The full variable domain, its missing parts supplied by reference TRBV5-1 and TRBJ1-1, is KAGVTQTPRYLIKTRGQQVTLSCSPISGHRSVSWYQQTPGQGLQFLFEYFSETQRNKGNFPGRFSGRQFSNSRSEMNVSTLELGDSALYLCASSLTGRNTEAFFGQGTRLTVV.

The chain combines TRBV28 with TRBJ2-7, with 12 bases identical to TRBD2. The junction had 18 bases not matched to a gene; V was cut back by 7 bases and J by 2 bases. Germline V gives CDR1 MDHEN, CDR2 SYDVKM. The CDR3 contains 19 residues. The DNA for the CDR3 is TGTGCCAGCACTGGGGGCAGGGGGCGAAGACTAGCGGGAGCCTACGAGCAGTACTTC. This gives the protein CASTGGRGRRLAGAYEQYF.

This chain connects TRBV5-1 to TRBJ2-7; 10 positions agree with TRBD2. J gave up 6 bases and V 4 bases, and 7 bases lay outside the gene matches. Germline loops: CDR1 SGHRS, CDR2 YFSETQ. The CDR3 loop spans 14 amino acids. CDR3 DNA: TGCGCCAGCAGCCTCAGCGGGAGGGCCCGCGAGCAGTACTTC. This encodes CASSLSGRAREQYF.

CDR3 DNA: TGCGCCAGCAGTCCCCCGGGACAGATCTACGAGCAGTACTTC. It codes for CASSPPGQIYEQYF. The chain joins TRBV5-1 to TRBJ2-7; 7 nucleotides line up with TRBD1. CDR1 SGHRS and CDR2 YFSETQ come from the germline V gene. V shed 5 bases, J shed 3 bases, and the junction held 8 bases outside the gene matches. There are 14 residues in the CDR3.

The chain uses TRBV6-1 and TRBJ2-1; D is possibly TRBD2 (5 bases). The CDR3 spans 13 residues. The germline gives CDR1 MNHNS, CDR2 SASEGT. V was pared by 6 bases and J by 5 bases, with 11 bases between. For the CDR3, the DNA is TGTGCCAGCAGCGCTATGCGGGACAATGAGCAGTTCTTC. Translation gives CASSAMRDNEQFF.

This chain joins TRBV19 and TRBJ1-3, with a possible D match to TRBD1 (6 bases). Germline values: CDR1 LNHDA, CDR2 SQIVND (reference sequence). CDR3 length: 18 residues. The V end was cut by 5 bases, the J end by 0 bases, with 20 bases between. The CDR3 coding sequence is TGTGCCAGTAGTCTCGAGGGGGGACGGACCTTCTCTGGAAACACCATATATTTT. Translating gives CASSLEGGRTFSGNTIYF.

In regard to this clone: Sequence at one end of the junction differs from germline and may be a read error. The rearrangement links TRBV27 to TRBJ1-2; no reliable D call. There are 15 residues in the CDR3. Per germline, CDR1 MNHEY and CDR2 SMNVEV (reference sequence). CDR3 nucleotide sequence: TGTGCCAGCACTTTACTTAGACCGGGCGGCTATGGCTACACCTTC. Translating gives CASTLLRPGGYGYTF.

V is TRBV18 and J is TRBJ2-7; unclear D gene. V was shortened by 0 bases and J by 2 bases, with 17 bases between the two germline ends. In germline, CDR1 is KGHSH, CDR2 LQKENI. CDR3 length equals 17 residues. CDR3 sequence reads: CASSPPLHRMEPYEQYF. CDR3 bases: TGTGCCAGCTCACCACCGCTTCATCGAATGGAGCCCTACGAGCAGTACTTC.

The chain employs TRBV21-1 and TRBJ2-6; whether TRBD1, the table's D call, matches the DNA was not checked. TRBV21-1 is recorded as a pseudogene. There are 20 residues in the CDR3. This chain's CDR3 is CASSNEGPDRRNSGANVLTF. The DNA of the CDR3 is TGTGCCAGCAGCAACGAGGGCCCGGACAGGCGAAACTCTGGGGCCAACGTCCTGACTTTC.

The CDR3 DNA reads TGTGCCAGTAGTCTGGGACAGGGGGCCTCCTACGAGCAGTACTTC. Amino acid sequence: CASSLGQGASYEQYF. V is TRBV19 and J is TRBJ2-7, with 12 bases aligning to TRBD1. V lost 5 bases and J lost 0; bases outside the gene matches: 2. Per the germline V gene, CDR1 is LNHDA and CDR2 is SQIVND (reference sequence). The CDR3 sequence is 15 residues long.

The chain uses TRBV2 and TRBJ1-2, with D maybe TRBD1 (6 bases). The V gene's germline CDR1 is SNHLY and CDR2 FYNNEI. The V end lost 8 bases, the J end lost 8 bases, and 15 bases lay between the germline ends. The CDR3 covers 12 residues. The CDR3 DNA sequence: TGTGCCAGCGAAGACCGGGGGCGAGGCTACACCTTC. Translated, it gives CASEDRGRGYTF. The whole variable domain, remainder taken from reference TRBV2 and TRBJ1-2, is EPEVTQTPSHQVTQMGQEVILRCVPISNHLYFYWYRQILGQKVEFLVSFYNNEISEKSEIFDDQFSVERPDGSNFTLKIRSTKLEDSAMYFCASEDRGRGYTFGSGTRLTVV.

This chain connects TRBV28 to TRBJ1-2; D not certain. CDR1 and CDR2 (germline): MDHEN, SYDVKM. Trimming took 4 bases from V and 4 from J, leaving 13 bases between them. CDR3 length: 14 amino acids. The CDR3 loop is CASSSHGLGYGYTF. Here the CDR3 DNA reads TGTGCCAGCAGTTCGCACGGGTTGGGCTATGGCTACACCTTC.

V and J are TRBV18 and TRBJ1-4, with 7 bases fitting TRBD1. The CDR3 length is 17 residues. Germline-derived CDR1 and CDR2 are KGHSH and LQKENI. V was clipped by 3 bases and J by 4 bases; unmatched bases: 11. The CDR3 nucleotides are TGTGCCAGCTCACCTTCCAACCGGGACAGCAATAATGAAAAACTGTTTTTT. Its translation is CASSPSNRDSNNEKLFF. The whole variable domain, filled in from reference TRBV18 and TRBJ1-4, reads NAGVMQNPRHLVRRRGQEARLRCSPMKGHSHVYWYRQLPEEGLKFMVYLQKENIIDESGMPKERFSAEFPKEGPSILRIQQVVRGDSAAYFCASSPSNRDSNNEKLFFGSGTQLSVL.

The V call is TRBV25-1, the J call TRBJ1-1; D possibly corresponds to TRBD1 (6 bases). Germline loops: CDR1 MGHDK, CDR2 SYGVNS. The CDR3 loop spans 13 amino acids. Between the trimmed V and J ends, which lost 10 bases and 7 bases, there was a span of 19 bases. In DNA form, the CDR3 reads TGTGCCACCGTGGGACATACTACCGGTGAAGCTTTCTTT. Translating it yields CATVGHTTGEAFF.

The chain is built from TRBV2 and TRBJ2-3; 7 bases map to TRBD2. The CDR3 loop spans 16 amino acids. In germline, CDR1 is SNHLY, CDR2 FYNNEI. Trimming removed 3 bases from V and 2 bases from J; junction bases left unmatched: 8. The CDR3 loop reads CASSDTGRGITDTQYF. CDR3 nucleotide sequence: TGTGCCAGCAGTGATACGGGGCGGGGGATCACAGATACGCAGTATTTT.

The chain recombines TRBV6-5 with TRBJ1-4, with D perhaps TRBD1 (5 bases). V lost 8 bases and J lost 7, with 11 bases in between. The CDR3 has 12 amino acids. CDR1 and CDR2 (germline): MNHEY, SVGAGI. The CDR3 sequence: CASGEGFEKLFF. CDR3 nucleotide sequence: TGTGCCAGCGGGGAGGGGTTTGAAAAACTGTTTTTT.

The V gene is TRBV5-4, the J gene TRBJ2-5, with TRBD2 identical over 7 bases. Germline V gene lookup returns CDR1 SGHNT and CDR2 YYREEE (reference sequence). The V gene end was trimmed by 7 bases and the J gene end by 4 bases; junction bases not matched to a gene: 13. This CDR3 is 15 amino acids long. The CDR3 here is CASSWEWEGGETQYF. The CDR3 DNA is TGTGCCAGCTCATGGGAGTGGGAGGGTGGAGAGACCCAGTACTTC.